The 28 T cell receptor beta chains presented below share a single source sample, sequenced in a study of T cells expressing NK-cell markers. With the 5' RACE reads reprocessed, TCRdb shows one record per CDR3 protein and no DNA. This table holds approximately 420,000 distinct CDR3 sequences. The sample taken for sequencing was blood T cells: a sorted CD56 or NKG2C T cell subset, CD4+ or CD8+ T cells, or bulk PBMC T cells (not recorded which). These receptors all stem from a woman aged 50 to 60 in good health.

V is TRBV15 and J is TRBJ1-3. This CDR3 contains 11 residues. Germline lookup yields CDR1 LNHNV and CDR2 YYDKDF (reference sequence). The CDR3 is CATRSGNTIYF. Full variable domain (rest looked up from reference TRBV15 and TRBJ1-3): DAMVIQNPRYQVTQFGKPVTLSCSQTLNHNVMYWYQQKSSQAPKLLFHYYDKDFNNEADTPDNFQSRRPNTSFCFLDIRSPGLGDTAMYLCATRSGNTIYFGEGSWLTVV.

The J gene is TRBJ2-1, the V gene TRBV7-9; TCRdb reports TRBD2, a call that lacks DNA to check it against. Germline V gene lookup returns CDR1 SEHNR and CDR2 FQNEAQ (reference sequence). The CDR3 has 16 amino acids. CDR3 residues: CASSTGTSGRVDEQFF.

CDR3 sequence: CASIVGRESTDTQYF. The chain recombines TRBV12-3 or TRBV12-4 with TRBJ2-3; TCRdb returns TRBD2, unconfirmable since there is no DNA. CDR3 length: 15 amino acids.

CDR3 sequence reads: CASRLQIGELFF. The chain employs TRBV6-5 and TRBJ2-2. The CDR3 has 12 residues. Germline assignment: CDR1 MNHEY and CDR2 SVGAGI.

The genes are TRBV7-7 and TRBJ2-5; no DNA is available, so the TRBD1 call from TCRdb remains unchecked. The CDR3 length is 14 residues. From germline, CDR1 is SSHAT and CDR2 FNYEAQ (reference sequence). CDR3 sequence: CASSPGQREETQYF.

This chain joins TRBV10-3 and TRBJ2-5; TCRdb reports TRBD1, a call that lacks DNA to check it against. From germline, CDR1 is ENHRY and CDR2 SYGVKD. This CDR3 comprises 14 residues. The CDR3 spells CAIKAGRLQETQYF.

The chain's CDR3 is CASSLVGGGTEAFF. The chain employs TRBV7-9 and TRBJ1-1; absent DNA, TCRdb's TRBD1 call cannot be checked. This CDR3 contains 14 residues. CDR1 is SEHNR and CDR2 is FQNEAQ in the germline V gene (reference sequence). The variable domain in full, with the rest retrieved from reference TRBV7-9 and TRBJ1-1, is DTGVSQNPRHKITKRGQNVTFRCDPISEHNRLYWYRQTLGQGPEFLTYFQNEAQLEKSRLLSDRFSAERPKGSFSTLEIQRTEQGDSAMYLCASSLVGGGTEAFFGQGTRLTVV.

The chain uses TRBV29-1 and TRBJ2-7; TCRdb returns TRBD2, unconfirmable since there is no DNA. CDR3 length: 16 residues. Germline V gene data show CDR1 as SQVTM and CDR2 as ANQGSEA. CDR3 loop: CSASGLAGDPPYEQYF.

CDR3: CSARDPRGRFGELFF. The chain carries TRBV20-1 and TRBJ2-2; no DNA is available, so the TRBD1 call from TCRdb remains unchecked. Germline V CDR1 and CDR2: DFQATT, SNEGSKA (reference sequence). The CDR3 covers 15 residues.

The chain's CDR3 is CASSASGTSGRWEQYF. The chain links TRBV9 to TRBJ2-7; lacking DNA, the TRBD2 call made by TCRdb goes unchecked. The CDR3 has 16 amino acids. CDR1 is SGDLS and CDR2 is YYNGEE in the germline V gene. Combining the CDR3 with reference TRBV9 and TRBJ2-7 gives the whole variable domain DSGVTQTPKHLITATGQRVTLRCSPRSGDLSVYWYQQSLDQGLQFLIQYYNGEERAKGNILERFSAQQFPDLHSELNLSSLELGDSALYFCASSASGTSGRWEQYFGPGTRLTVT.

V and J are TRBV20-1 and TRBJ1-1; TCRdb names TRBD1, which stays unverified in the absence of DNA. The CDR3 covers 11 residues. From germline, CDR1 is DFQATT and CDR2 SNEGSKA (reference sequence). The CDR3 here is CSAPGSTEAFF.

The rearrangement uses TRBV7-9 and TRBJ2-3; TCRdb gives TRBD1 as the D gene, but with no DNA this cannot be confirmed. CDR1 SEHNR and CDR2 FQNEAQ come from the germline V gene (reference sequence). This CDR3 contains 14 residues. CDR3 residues: CASSRDTTTDTQYF.

CDR3 region: CASSFTGEYGYTF. The chain recombines TRBV27 with TRBJ1-2. This CDR3 is 13 amino acids long. Germline CDR1 and CDR2: MNHEY and SMNVEV (reference sequence).

The rearrangement uses TRBV12-3 or TRBV12-4 and TRBJ1-4. This CDR3 is built from 15 residues. CDR3 amino acids: CASSPTRTSNEKLFF.

The chain joins TRBV7-9 to TRBJ2-1; TCRdb indicates TRBD2, and absent DNA this call remains unverified. Germline CDR1 reads SEHNR; CDR2 reads FQNEAQ (reference sequence). This CDR3 spans 15 amino acids. CDR3 sequence reads: CASSTTSGRIYEQFF.

The chain uses TRBV27 and TRBJ2-7. From germline, CDR1 is MNHEY and CDR2 SMNVEV (reference sequence). This CDR3 spans 12 amino acids. The CDR3 sequence is CASSFRGYEQYF.

V and J are TRBV7-9 and TRBJ2-1; TCRdb's D gene call, TRBD2, goes unchecked for lack of DNA. Germline V gene lookup returns CDR1 SEHNR and CDR2 FQNEAQ (reference sequence). There are 15 residues in the CDR3. The CDR3 is CASSLAGGSAVEQFF.

The genes are TRBV7-9 and TRBJ2-5; TCRdb lists TRBD2, though no DNA is available to test this call. The CDR3 is 18 residues long. Germline V gene lookup returns CDR1 SEHNR and CDR2 FQNEAQ (reference sequence). CDR3 sequence: CASSHPGTSGLFEETQYF. Full variable domain (outside the CDR3, taken from reference TRBV7-9 and TRBJ2-5): DTGVSQNPRHKITKRGQNVTFRCDPISEHNRLYWYRQTLGQGPEFLTYFQNEAQLEKSRLLSDRFSAERPKGSFSTLEIQRTEQGDSAMYLCASSHPGTSGLFEETQYFGPGTRLLVL.

The CDR3 is CATSESGRVSNQPQHF. The chain employs TRBV24-1 and TRBJ1-5; without DNA, the TCRdb call of TRBD1 cannot be checked. CDR1 KGHDR and CDR2 SFDVKD come from the germline V gene. The CDR3 contains 16 residues.

The chain has TRBV18 and TRBJ2-4. The CDR3 length is 13 residues. Per the germline V gene, CDR1 is KGHSH and CDR2 is LQKENI. The CDR3 here is CASSRRDSNIQYF.

This rearrangement joins TRBV5-1 to TRBJ1-4. Germline CDR1 and CDR2: SGHRS and YFSETQ. There are 14 residues in the CDR3. This CDR3 is CASRVEATNEKLFF.

V gene TRBV10-2 combines with J gene TRBJ2-3; TCRdb reports TRBD2, a call that lacks DNA to check it against. Germline V gene data show CDR1 as WSHSY and CDR2 as SAAADI. The CDR3 is made up of 14 amino acids. CDR3 amino acids: CASRVEGRTDTQYF.

The chain is built from TRBV6-5 and TRBJ1-1; checking the TCRdb D call of TRBD1 is not possible without DNA. The CDR3 loop spans 15 amino acids. CDR1 and CDR2 (germline): MNHEY, SVGAGI. Here the CDR3 reads CASKTPGHRNTEAFF.

V usage is TRBV27 and J usage is TRBJ2-1; the D call of TRBD1 rests on TCRdb alone, since no DNA is present to check it. Per germline, CDR1 MNHEY and CDR2 SMNVEV (reference sequence). The CDR3 consists of 11 residues. CDR3 residues: CASNGGDEQFF.

The CDR3 is CASRFGTLAVTQYF. The chain combines TRBV7-9 with TRBJ2-3; TCRdb lists TRBD1, though no DNA is available to test this call. This CDR3 region has 14 residues. Germline assignment: CDR1 SEHNR and CDR2 FQNEAQ (reference sequence).

The rearrangement uses TRBV28 and TRBJ2-1. Germline V gene lookup returns CDR1 MDHEN and CDR2 SYDVKM. This CDR3 region has 15 residues. This chain's CDR3 is CASSFVGHNYNEQFF.

This sequence joins TRBV3-1 and TRBJ2-7. CDR3 length: 14 residues. Germline assignment: CDR1 LGHDT and CDR2 YNNKEL (reference sequence). The CDR3 protein is CASSPGRRSYEQYF.

The V and J genes are TRBV4-1 and TRBJ2-2. The germline V gene has CDR1 MGHRA and CDR2 YSYEKL. The CDR3 loop spans 15 amino acids. Here the CDR3 reads CASSQADKFWGELFF.